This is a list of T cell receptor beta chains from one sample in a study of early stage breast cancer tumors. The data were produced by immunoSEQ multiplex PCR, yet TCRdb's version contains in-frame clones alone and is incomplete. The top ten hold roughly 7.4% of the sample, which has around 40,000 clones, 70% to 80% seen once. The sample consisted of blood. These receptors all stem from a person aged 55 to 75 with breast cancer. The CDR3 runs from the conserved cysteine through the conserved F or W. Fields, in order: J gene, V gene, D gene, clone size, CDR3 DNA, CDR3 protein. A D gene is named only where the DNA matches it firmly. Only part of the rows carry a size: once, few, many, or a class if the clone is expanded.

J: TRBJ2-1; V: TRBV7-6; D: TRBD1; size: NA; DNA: TGTGCCAGCAGCACTCCCGCCGGGACAGGGGACAGAGTCTCCTACAATGAGCAGTTCTTC; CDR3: CASSTPAGTGDRVSYNEQFF
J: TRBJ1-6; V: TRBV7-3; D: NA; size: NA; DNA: TGTGCCAGCAGCTTAAACGGGGGGTCACCCCTCCACTTT; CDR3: CASSLNGGSPLHF
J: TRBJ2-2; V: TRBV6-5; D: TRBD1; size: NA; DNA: TGTGCCAGCAGGAGCCCGACAGGGGGTGTCGGGGAGCTGTTTTTT; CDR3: CASRSPTGGVGELFF
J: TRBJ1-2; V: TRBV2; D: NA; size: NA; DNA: TGTGCCAGCAGTCGGACCACAGGTCCCTATGGCTACACCTTC; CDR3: CASSRTTGPYGYTF
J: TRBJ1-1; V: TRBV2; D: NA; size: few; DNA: TGTGCCAGCAGTAGGGACACGGGGCGGACTGAAGCTTTCTTT; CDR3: CASSRDTGRTEAFF
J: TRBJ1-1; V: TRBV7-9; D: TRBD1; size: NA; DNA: TGTGCCAGCAGCACCTGGACAGGGAACACTGAAGCTTTCTTT; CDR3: CASSTWTGNTEAFF
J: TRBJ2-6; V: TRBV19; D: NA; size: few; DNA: TGTGCCAGTAGTTCTTCGGGTAGTTCTGGGGCCAACGTCCTGACTTTC; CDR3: CASSSSGSSGANVLTF
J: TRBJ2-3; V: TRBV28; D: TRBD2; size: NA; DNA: TGTGCCAGCAGTTCGACTAGCGGGCGCACAGATACGCAGTATTTT; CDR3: CASSSTSGRTDTQYF
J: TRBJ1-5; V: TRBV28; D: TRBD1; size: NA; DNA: TGTGCCAGCAGACTACAGGGGAGTTTCAATCAGCCCCAGCATTTT; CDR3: CASRLQGSFNQPQHF
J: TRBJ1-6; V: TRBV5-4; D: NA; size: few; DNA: TGTGCCAGCAGCTCCGGGGGACCCGACAGCCTGATACGTTCACCCCTCCACTTT; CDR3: CASSSGGPDSLIRSPLHF
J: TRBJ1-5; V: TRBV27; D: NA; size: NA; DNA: TGTGCCAGCAGTTTCCGACGGGGGCCTAGCAATCAGCCCCAGCATTTT; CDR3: CASSFRRGPSNQPQHF
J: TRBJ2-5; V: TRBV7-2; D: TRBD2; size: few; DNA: TGTGCCAGCAGCCCCGGTCTAGCGGGAGCCCGGGAGACCCAGTACTTC; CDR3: CASSPGLAGARETQYF
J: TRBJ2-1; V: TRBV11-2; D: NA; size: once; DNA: TGTGCCAGCAGCCTCAAGGCAGGGCGCGAGCAGTTCTTC; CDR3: CASSLKAGREQFF
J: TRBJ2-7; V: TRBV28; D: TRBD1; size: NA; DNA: TGTGCCAGCAGCCCCGTGGACAGGGGGCACTACGAGCAGTACTTC; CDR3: CASSPVDRGHYEQYF
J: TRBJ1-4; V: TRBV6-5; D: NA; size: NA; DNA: TGTGCCAGCAGTTCACACAGGGCGGGTAATGAAAAACTGTTTTTT; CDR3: CASSSHRAGNEKLFF
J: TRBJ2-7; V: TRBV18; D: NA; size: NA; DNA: TGTGCCAGCTCACCATGGACGGATTCCTACGAGCAGTACTTC; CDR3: CASSPWTDSYEQYF
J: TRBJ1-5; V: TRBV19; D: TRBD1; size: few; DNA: TGTGCCAGTAGTCTGTGGACAGGAGATCAGCCCCAGCATTTT; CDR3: CASSLWTGDQPQHF
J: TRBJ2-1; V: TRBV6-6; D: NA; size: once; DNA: TGTGCCAGCAGGGCCGACGGACACAATGAGCAGTTCTTC; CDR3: CASRADGHNEQFF
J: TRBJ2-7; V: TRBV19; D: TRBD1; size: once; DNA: TGTGCCAGTAGTATAGCAGGACAGGTCGAGCAGTACTTC; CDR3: CASSIAGQVEQYF
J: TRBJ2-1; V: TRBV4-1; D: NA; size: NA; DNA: TGCGCCAGCAGCCAAGTCGGAGGGTACAATGAGCAGTTCTTC; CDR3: CASSQVGGYNEQFF
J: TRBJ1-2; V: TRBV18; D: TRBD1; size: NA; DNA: TGTGCCAGCTCATCGGACAGGGTGAACTATGGCTACACCTTC; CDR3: CASSSDRVNYGYTF
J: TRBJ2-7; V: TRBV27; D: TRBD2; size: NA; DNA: TGTGCCAGCAGCCCAAGAGGGACTAGCAAAGATGGCGAGCAGTACTTC; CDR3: CASSPRGTSKDGEQYF
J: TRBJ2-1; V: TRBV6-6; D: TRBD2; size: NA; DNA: TGTGCCAGCAGTTCCTCTAGCGGGAGGGGAGGGGAGCAGTTCTTC; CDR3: CASSSSSGRGGEQFF
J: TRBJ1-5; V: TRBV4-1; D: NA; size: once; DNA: TGCGCCAGCAGCCAAACCGGGGGGCCCCAGCATTTT; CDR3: CASSQTGGPQHF
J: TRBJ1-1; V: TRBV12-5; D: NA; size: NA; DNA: TGTGCTAGTGCCTCTTCGGCTCCCGGATTGGGCACTGAAGCTTTCTTT; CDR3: CASASSAPGLGTEAFF
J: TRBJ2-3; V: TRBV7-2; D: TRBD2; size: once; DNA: TGTGCCAGCAGCCGCCGGGGGACTAGCGGTACAATCACAGATACGCAGTATTTT; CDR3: CASSRRGTSGTITDTQYF
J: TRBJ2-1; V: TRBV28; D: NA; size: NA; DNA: TGTGCCAGCAGTACCTCCGGGACACCCTACAATGAGCAGTTCTTC; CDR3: CASSTSGTPYNEQFF
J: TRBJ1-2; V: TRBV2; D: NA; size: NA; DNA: TGTGCCAGCAGTGCAGGGGTGCCCGGAAACCCATATGGCTACACCTTC; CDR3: CASSAGVPGNPYGYTF
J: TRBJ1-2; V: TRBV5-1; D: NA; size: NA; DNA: TGCGCCAGCAGCTTAGGCGTAGGGAACTATGGCTACACCTTC; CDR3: CASSLGVGNYGYTF
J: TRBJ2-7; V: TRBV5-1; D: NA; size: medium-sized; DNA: TGCGCCAGCAGCTTATCGGGCTACGAGCAGTACTTC; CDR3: CASSLSGYEQYF
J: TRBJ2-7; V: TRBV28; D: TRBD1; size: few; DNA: TGTGCCAGCAGTTTAAGGCAGGGGGCCCGGGAGCAGTACTTC; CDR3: CASSLRQGAREQYF
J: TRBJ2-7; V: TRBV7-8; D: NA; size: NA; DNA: TGTGCCAGCAGCTTGACAGGTGCGGGGCAGTACTTC; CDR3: CASSLTGAGQYF
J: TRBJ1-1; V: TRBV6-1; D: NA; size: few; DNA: TGTGCCAGCAGCTTACTTGGGGGAACTGAAGCTTTCTTT; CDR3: CASSLLGGTEAFF
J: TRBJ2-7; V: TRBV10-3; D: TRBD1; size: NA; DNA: TGTGCCATCAGGGGACAGGGGCAATACGAGCAGTACTTC; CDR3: CAIRGQGQYEQYF
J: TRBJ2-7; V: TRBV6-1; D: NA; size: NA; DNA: TGTGCCAGCGGAGACGGGATGTACGAGCAGTACTTC; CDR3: CASGDGMYEQYF
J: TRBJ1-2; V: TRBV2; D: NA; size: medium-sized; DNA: TGTGCCAGCAGTGAAGGCAGGACAAGCTATGGCTACACCTTC; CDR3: CASSEGRTSYGYTF
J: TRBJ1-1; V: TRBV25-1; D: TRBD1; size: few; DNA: TGTGCCAGCAGTACAGGGGTGGACACTGAAGCTTTCTTT; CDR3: CASSTGVDTEAFF
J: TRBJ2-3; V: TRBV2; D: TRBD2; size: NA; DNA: TGTGCCAGCAGGAGACTAGCGGGAGGGTTCTCTGGCACAGATACGCAGTATTTT; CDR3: CASRRLAGGFSGTDTQYF
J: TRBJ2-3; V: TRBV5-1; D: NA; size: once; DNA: TGCGCCAGCAGCTTGGCGACAGATACGCAGTATTTT; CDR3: CASSLATDTQYF
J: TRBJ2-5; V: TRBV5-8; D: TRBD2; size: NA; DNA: TGTGCCAGCAGCACCGGGACTAGCGGGCCCGGAGGGGAGACCCAGTACTTC; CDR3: CASSTGTSGPGGETQYF
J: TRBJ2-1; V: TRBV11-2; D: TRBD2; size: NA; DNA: TGTGCCAGCAGCCTAAGAAGCGGGAGAAACTACAATGAGCAGTTCTTC; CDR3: CASSLRSGRNYNEQFF
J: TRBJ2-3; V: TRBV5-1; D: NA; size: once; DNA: TGCGCCAGCAGCTTGTCAGGGGTTAGCACAGATACGCAGTATTTT; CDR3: CASSLSGVSTDTQYF
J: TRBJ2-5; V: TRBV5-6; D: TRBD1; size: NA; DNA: TGTGCCAGCAGCTTCGGACAGGGGCATGTCCAGTACTTC; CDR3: CASSFGQGHVQYF
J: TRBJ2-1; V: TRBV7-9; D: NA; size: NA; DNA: TGTGCCAGCAGCTTAGTGGTAGGGGCCAGTGAGCAGTTCTTC; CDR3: CASSLVVGASEQFF
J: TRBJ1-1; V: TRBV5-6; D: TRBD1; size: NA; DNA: TGTGCCAGCAGCTTGAGGGGGCCGGGGACTGAAGCTTTCTTT; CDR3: CASSLRGPGTEAFF
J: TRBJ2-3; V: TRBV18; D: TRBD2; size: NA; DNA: TGTGCCAGCTCACCACCGGTCGGGAGGACAGATACGCAGTATTTT; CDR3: CASSPPVGRTDTQYF
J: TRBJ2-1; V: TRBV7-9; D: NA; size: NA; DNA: TGTGCCAGCAGCTTCCCCTCCGGCAATGAGCAGTTCTTC; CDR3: CASSFPSGNEQFF
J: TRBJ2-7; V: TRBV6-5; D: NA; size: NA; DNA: TGTGCCAGCAGTCCCTGGAGTGGTTTGAGAGAGCAGTACTTC; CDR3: CASSPWSGLREQYF
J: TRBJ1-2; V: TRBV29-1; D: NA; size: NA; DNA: TGCAGCGTTGAACCGGCCGCGGTGGAAAATGGCTACACCTTC; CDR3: CSVEPAAVENGYTF
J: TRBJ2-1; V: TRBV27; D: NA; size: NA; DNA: TGTGCCAGCAGCCAGGGACGGATGAGCTCCTACAATGAGCAGTTCTTC; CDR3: CASSQGRMSSYNEQFF
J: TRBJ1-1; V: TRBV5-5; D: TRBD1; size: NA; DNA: TGTGCCAGCCGCGCGAGACAGGGGGCGGGGGACACTGAAGCTTTCTTT; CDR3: CASRARQGAGDTEAFF
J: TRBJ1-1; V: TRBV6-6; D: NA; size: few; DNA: TGTGCCAGCAGTTACTCGTCATGGGGGGCTTTCTTT; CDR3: CASSYSSWGAFF
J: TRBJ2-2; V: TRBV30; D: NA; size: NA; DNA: TGTGCCTGGAGCGGGGGCAGGGTGGACACCGGGGAGCTGTTTTTT; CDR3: CAWSGGRVDTGELFF
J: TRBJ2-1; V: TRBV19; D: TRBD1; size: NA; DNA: TGTGCCAGTACCTCGGGACAGGGGGCCTATGAGCAGTTCTTC; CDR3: CASTSGQGAYEQFF
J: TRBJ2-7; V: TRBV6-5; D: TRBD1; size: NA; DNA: TGTGCCAGCATTCCTGACAGGGGTTCCTACGAGCAGTACTTC; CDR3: CASIPDRGSYEQYF